These T cell receptor beta chains were read from a single sample in a study of blood T cell repertoires in COVID-19. Clones were sequenced by immunoSEQ multiplex PCR, and TCRdb holds only the in-frame ones, with some missing. The sample has under 550,000 clones; approximately 90% are singletons. Sequenced material: peripheral blood. The receptor source for this set is a man aged 18 to 30 with COVID-19, enrolled during active disease. Each CDR3 is given with its conserved first and last residue. A D gene is named only where the DNA matches it firmly. A row's size may be missing; if present it is once, few, many or a size class.

v_gene: TRBV6-4
d_gene: TRBD1
abundance: .
j_gene: TRBJ2-1
CDR3aa: CASSDPSGTGSNEQFF
CDR3nt: TGTGCCAGCAGTGACCCATCCGGGACAGGGAGCAATGAGCAGTTCTTC

v_gene: TRBV6-5
d_gene: .
abundance: .
j_gene: TRBJ1-2
CDR3aa: CATKTGGDYGYTF
CDR3nt: TGTGCCACCAAGACAGGAGGTGACTATGGCTACACCTTC

v_gene: TRBV5-1
d_gene: .
abundance: .
j_gene: TRBJ2-7
CDR3aa: CASTPWGDSSYEQYF
CDR3nt: TGCGCCAGCACCCCTTGGGGGGACAGCTCCTACGAGCAGTACTTC

v_gene: TRBV12-5
d_gene: .
abundance: .
j_gene: TRBJ1-4
CDR3aa: CASGLGGRFFEKLFF
CDR3nt: TGTGCTAGTGGTTTAGGGGGACGGTTCTTTGAAAAACTGTTTTTT

v_gene: TRBV12-3/TRBV12-4
d_gene: .
abundance: .
j_gene: TRBJ1-1
CDR3aa: CASSPTPNTEAFF
CDR3nt: TGTGCCAGCAGTCCGACACCGAACACTGAAGCTTTCTTT

v_gene: TRBV11-3
d_gene: .
abundance: .
j_gene: TRBJ2-6
CDR3aa: CASSIQGAGANVLTF
CDR3nt: TGTGCCAGCAGTATACAGGGTGCCGGGGCCAACGTCCTGACTTTC

v_gene: TRBV7-2
d_gene: .
abundance: .
j_gene: TRBJ2-3
CDR3aa: CASSLVGADTQYF
CDR3nt: TGTGCCAGCAGCTTAGTAGGGGCAGATACGCAGTATTTT

v_gene: TRBV5-1
d_gene: .
abundance: .
j_gene: TRBJ1-2
CDR3aa: CASSFGTVQDYGYTF
CDR3nt: TGCGCCAGCAGCTTCGGTACCGTACAGGACTATGGCTACACCTTC

v_gene: TRBV7-9
d_gene: TRBD2
abundance: .
j_gene: TRBJ2-1
CDR3aa: CASSYVLAGGNNEQFF
CDR3nt: TGTGCCAGCAGCTACGTACTAGCGGGGGGAAACAATGAGCAGTTCTTC

v_gene: TRBV10-1
d_gene: TRBD1
abundance: .
j_gene: TRBJ1-6
CDR3aa: CASSEQGAWNSPLHF
CDR3nt: TGCGCCAGCAGTGAACAGGGGGCTTGGAATTCACCCCTCCACTTT

v_gene: TRBV19
d_gene: TRBD2
abundance: .
j_gene: TRBJ2-5
CDR3aa: CASSIGAGAGETQYF
CDR3nt: TGTGCCAGTAGTATAGGAGCGGGAGCTGGGGAGACCCAGTACTTC

v_gene: TRBV6-5
d_gene: .
abundance: .
j_gene: TRBJ2-7
CDR3aa: CASSYLTGAYEQYF
CDR3nt: TGTGCCAGCAGTTACCTGACGGGGGCCTACGAGCAGTACTTC

v_gene: TRBV27
d_gene: TRBD1
abundance: once
j_gene: TRBJ2-7
CDR3aa: CASSGDSSFYEQYF
CDR3nt: TGTGCCAGCAGCGGGGACAGCTCCTTCTACGAGCAGTACTTC

v_gene: TRBV25-1
d_gene: .
abundance: .
j_gene: TRBJ1-3
CDR3aa: CASSDQNTIYF
CDR3nt: TGTGCCAGCAGTGATCAGAACACCATATATTTT

v_gene: TRBV2
d_gene: TRBD2
abundance: few
j_gene: TRBJ2-3
CDR3aa: CASSENAGGSTDTQYF
CDR3nt: TGTGCCAGCAGTGAAAACGCGGGAGGCAGCACAGATACGCAGTATTTT

v_gene: TRBV5-5
d_gene: .
abundance: .
j_gene: TRBJ2-2
CDR3aa: CASRDKSNTGELFF
CDR3nt: TGTGCCAGCAGGGACAAGTCGAACACCGGGGAGCTGTTTTTT

v_gene: TRBV6-2/TRBV6-3
d_gene: TRBD2
abundance: .
j_gene: TRBJ2-2
CDR3aa: CASSLSSGRVVATGELFF
CDR3nt: TGTGCCAGCAGTTTGTCTAGCGGGAGAGTGGTGGCCACCGGGGAGCTGTTTTTT

v_gene: TRBV19
d_gene: TRBD1
abundance: .
j_gene: TRBJ1-2
CDR3aa: CASKNRGRNGYTF
CDR3nt: TGTGCCAGTAAAAACAGGGGGCGAAATGGCTACACCTTC

v_gene: TRBV6-1
d_gene: TRBD1
abundance: .
j_gene: TRBJ1-1
CDR3aa: CASSEPGQVNTEAFF
CDR3nt: TGTGCCAGCAGTGAACCTGGACAGGTTAACACTGAAGCTTTCTTT

v_gene: TRBV10-2
d_gene: .
abundance: .
j_gene: TRBJ2-1
CDR3aa: CASTSGYSGSYNEQFF
CDR3nt: TGCGCCAGCACCTCAGGGTATAGCGGTTCCTACAATGAGCAGTTCTTC

v_gene: TRBV7-2
d_gene: TRBD2
abundance: .
j_gene: TRBJ2-3
CDR3aa: CASSLTSGGPGTQYF
CDR3nt: TGTGCCAGCAGCTTGACTAGCGGGGGGCCCGGGACGCAGTATTTT

v_gene: TRBV11-2
d_gene: .
abundance: .
j_gene: TRBJ1-3
CDR3aa: CAGGISPSDTIYF
CDR3nt: TGTGCCGGGGGGATTAGCCCCTCCGACACCATATATTTT

v_gene: TRBV13
d_gene: .
abundance: .
j_gene: TRBJ2-1
CDR3aa: CASSLDGGGEQFF
CDR3nt: TGTGCCAGCAGCTTAGATGGGGGCGGTGAGCAGTTCTTC

v_gene: TRBV20-1
d_gene: .
abundance: .
j_gene: TRBJ1-5
CDR3aa: CSASQQGGNQPQHF
CDR3nt: TGCAGTGCTAGTCAACAGGGTGGCAATCAGCCCCAGCATTTT

v_gene: TRBV30
d_gene: TRBD1
abundance: .
j_gene: TRBJ1-1
CDR3aa: CAWSSRGRNLNTEAFF
CDR3nt: TGTGCCTGGAGTTCTAGGGGGCGAAACTTGAACACTGAAGCTTTCTTT

v_gene: TRBV10-3
d_gene: TRBD2
abundance: .
j_gene: TRBJ2-1
CDR3aa: CAISEWGLAGGPNEQFF
CDR3nt: TGTGCCATCAGTGAGTGGGGACTAGCGGGAGGGCCGAATGAGCAGTTCTTC

v_gene: TRBV29-1
d_gene: .
abundance: .
j_gene: TRBJ1-1
CDR3aa: CSPFRGTEAFF
CDR3nt: TGCAGCCCTTTTCGGGGCACTGAAGCTTTCTTT

v_gene: TRBV7-9
d_gene: .
abundance: .
j_gene: TRBJ1-2
CDR3aa: CASSLGESGSNYGYTF
CDR3nt: TGTGCCAGCAGCTTAGGAGAGTCAGGGTCGAACTATGGCTACACCTTC

v_gene: TRBV6-1
d_gene: TRBD2
abundance: .
j_gene: TRBJ2-5
CDR3aa: CASSESWTSGVIQYF
CDR3nt: TGTGCCAGCAGTGAGTCTTGGACTAGCGGGGTGATCCAGTACTTC

v_gene: TRBV18
d_gene: TRBD1
abundance: .
j_gene: TRBJ1-1
CDR3aa: CASSPLDRDTEAFF
CDR3nt: TGTGCCAGCTCACCCCTCGACAGGGACACTGAAGCTTTCTTT

v_gene: TRBV2
d_gene: TRBD2
abundance: .
j_gene: TRBJ2-3
CDR3aa: CASRGGTSGTDTQYF
CDR3nt: TGTGCCAGCAGGGGGGGTACTAGCGGCACAGATACGCAGTATTTT

v_gene: TRBV6-5
d_gene: TRBD1
abundance: .
j_gene: TRBJ1-3
CDR3aa: CASSLQGGEGNTIYF
CDR3nt: TGTGCCAGCAGTCTCCAGGGGGGAGAAGGAAACACCATATATTTT

v_gene: TRBV11-2
d_gene: .
abundance: .
j_gene: TRBJ2-4
CDR3aa: CASSLDGRGKNIQYF
CDR3nt: TGTGCCAGCAGCTTAGACGGGAGAGGAAAAAACATTCAGTACTTC

v_gene: TRBV4-1
d_gene: TRBD2
abundance: .
j_gene: TRBJ2-5
CDR3aa: CASSPGLANQGETQYF
CDR3nt: TGCGCCAGCAGCCCTGGACTAGCGAATCAGGGGGAGACCCAGTACTTC

v_gene: TRBV6-5
d_gene: TRBD1
abundance: .
j_gene: TRBJ2-2
CDR3aa: CASRGTGSTGELFF
CDR3nt: TGTGCCAGCAGAGGGACAGGATCCACCGGGGAGCTGTTTTTT

v_gene: TRBV6-5
d_gene: .
abundance: .
j_gene: TRBJ2-2
CDR3aa: CASRRGGAFVGELFF
CDR3nt: TGTGCCAGCAGGAGGGGAGGAGCGTTCGTCGGGGAGCTGTTTTTT

v_gene: TRBV24-1
d_gene: .
abundance: .
j_gene: TRBJ2-3
CDR3aa: CATSPVGDTQYF
CDR3nt: TGTGCCACCAGCCCGGTGGGCGATACGCAGTATTTT

v_gene: TRBV5-4
d_gene: .
abundance: .
j_gene: TRBJ1-5
CDR3aa: CASSLSPSNQPQHF
CDR3nt: TGTGCCAGCAGCTTGTCTCCGAGCAATCAGCCCCAGCATTTT

v_gene: TRBV7-8
d_gene: .
abundance: .
j_gene: TRBJ2-3
CDR3aa: CASSLGQTDTQYF
CDR3nt: TGTGCCAGCAGCTTAGGACAGACAGATACGCAGTATTTT

v_gene: TRBV14
d_gene: .
abundance: few
j_gene: TRBJ1-2
CDR3aa: CASSAQNYYGYTF
CDR3nt: TGTGCCAGCAGCGCACAGAACTACTATGGCTACACCTTC

v_gene: TRBV2
d_gene: TRBD1
abundance: .
j_gene: TRBJ2-2
CDR3aa: CASRFGTGVTGTGELFF
CDR3nt: TGTGCCAGCAGGTTCGGGACAGGGGTTACGGGCACCGGGGAGCTGTTTTTT

v_gene: TRBV12-5
d_gene: .
abundance: .
j_gene: TRBJ2-2
CDR3aa: CASATGMSTGELFF
CDR3nt: TGTGCTAGTGCCACGGGGATGAGCACCGGGGAGCTGTTTTTT